This TCR beta chain was recorded in a study of cytomegalovirus exposure and HLA in healthy donors (dated by TCRdb to 2017 to 2019). With regard to the full study: According to an earlier analysis of a few hundred of the donors, about 179 million T cells yielded 117 million unique TCR beta sequences and around 300 Gb of sequence data. Donor age, sex, ethnicity and CMV serostatus were compiled alongside the repertoire data. An earlier analysis of several hundred of the donors applied high-throughput TCR beta sequencing to assess whether each TCR beta V gene segment acted as functional or pseudogenic. To study patterns of TCR occurrence, a later analysis re-analyzed previously published TCR beta repertoires from several hundred donors and added high-resolution HLA genotyping. The number of donors typed differed by locus, with 629-630 for A, B, C, DRB1 and DQB1, roughly 520 for DQA1, under 610 for DPA1, and 450 to 480 for DPB1. The genetic ancestry cluster associated with self-reported Caucasian donors included about four fifths of the approximately 400 genotyped donors. The later analysis used no new phenotypic data to find candidate immune exposures, relying instead on TCR beta sequences and their occurrence across donors. In a later genetic analysis, genome-wide SNP genotypes for about 55% of the roughly 670 donors were used, and that subset was treated as a discovery cohort. Both class I and class II loci were covered by HLA typing, at four-digit resolution. Across 398 genotyped donors of the cohort, an average of approximately 240,000 unique TCR beta nucleotide sequences per donor were sequenced, and roughly 20% of those sequences were non-productive. High-throughput TCR immunosequencing, statistical association of individual TCRs with disease status, and machine learning were combined to predict cytomegalovirus infection status. Because of strong linkage in the cohort, four or five DR-DQ haplotypes were treated as single units for association and clustering. All discovery cohort repertoires had been generated using a single sequencing platform. The aim of the study was to test whether cataloging public T cell receptors could identify signatures of past pathogen exposure. The study profiled the T cell repertoires of hundreds of subjects by immunosequencing and related them to cytomegalovirus serostatus. A separate validation cohort of approximately 130 different subjects was used in addition to the 666-subject first cohort. An early release that covered some 640 HLA-typed donors contained 250 to 350 gigabases of sequencing data and 85 million to 100 million unique TCR sequences.

Study-wide conclusions, independent of this receptor: Specific HLA alleles were associated with some 15,000 TCR beta sequences at a false discovery rate of 0.05 in a later analysis. Because some donors lacked HLA typing at each locus, the association tests relied only on the typed subset. A later genetic analysis reported fewer N-insertions in productive TCRs among donors in an Asian-associated ancestry cluster than the approximately 670-donor mean. A further reported finding was that TCR beta sequences accurately predicted the HLA-A and HLA-B alleles for most subjects in the first cohort. Three of the identified cytomegalovirus-associated TCR beta chains were confirmed in vitro to be specific for cytomegalovirus antigens. Sequencing depth was assumed to be roughly uniform across donors in the presence/absence analyses, though that assumption may not hold. The cohort was sequenced for TCR beta chains only, and without alpha or paired-chain data the features that could be detected were limited. In both the original and validation cohorts, the classifier was reported to diagnose cytomegalovirus status with high specificity and sensitivity. Most TCR sequences were observed very rarely across donors, whereas some public TCRs were present in many individuals. Some IMGT-functional V segments, including TRBV6-2 and TRBV6-3, could not be distinguished by the 87-base-pair reads and were therefore excluded. The earlier analysis of approximately 540 of the donors excluded 15 to 20 rarely observed V segments, including chromosome 9 orphons, because counts were too low. A cluster of highly shared sequence variants was judged likely to be a technical artifact of the sequencing pipeline. The authors suggested that the approach could potentially be generalized to other disease states and immunological phenotypes. Correlated functional status among segregating V segments might be attributable to linkage disequilibrium, but an unknown experimental factor could not be ruled out. A later genetic analysis associated a missense DCLRE1C variant with V-gene and J-gene trimming of TCR beta chains, and an independent cohort replicated the association. Broadly in line with IMGT annotations, most TCR beta V segments showed up in productive rearrangements about 87% or about 30% of the time in an earlier analysis of several hundred of the donors. A later analysis found that TCR association rates varied across HLA loci, with DRB1 alleles showing the most associated TCRs and HLA-C alleles the fewest. Compared with equally common non-associated chains, HLA-associated TCR beta chains in a later analysis were more clonally expanded and had lower generation probabilities. When HLA alleles, especially DR and DQ, strongly co-occurred, TCR associations were difficult to assign to individual alleles. In a later analysis, several top co-occurrence clusters were reported to appear linked to parvovirus B19, influenza, CMV and Epstein-Barr virus. For the cohort, immune exposure information was limited to CMV serostatus. The study gave a list of some 150 TCR beta chains associated with cytomegalovirus. A later analysis found that most CMV-associated TCR beta chains appeared HLA-restricted, with HLA associations seemingly driven largely by CMV exposure.

For this clone: What antigen it recognizes has not been identified. No per-base quality is available; no much larger clone lies one base away.

The germline V gene sets CDR1 to MNHNS and CDR2 to SASEGT. V sheds 3 bases and J sheds 5 bases, leaving 12 bases between their ends. Measured from the cysteine to the phenylalanine, the CDR3 is 14 residues long. Just the 42-base CDR3 DNA is kept, in frame starting at base 1. In total, more than 500 healthy bone marrow donors made up the cohort. Cohort members were all nominally healthy when sampled, although unrecorded immune exposures were likely present. The donor was CMV seropositive and was included in the group of 250 to 350 seropositive cohort members. A peripheral blood sample was provided by each donor, and peripheral blood mononuclear cells were used for TCR beta sequencing. The Qiagen DNeasy Blood Extraction Kit was used to extract genomic DNA from the blood cell samples. Library creation used the immunoSEQ multiplex PCR assay. For the multiplex PCR, a mixture combining 60 forward primers for TCR Vbeta segments and 13 reverse primers for TCR Jbeta segments was used. The CDR3 region of rearranged TCR beta genes was amplified from genomic DNA by a multiplex PCR assay. The Illumina HiSeq System was used to sequence the amplified TCR beta libraries as 87-base-pair reads. Turning to the authors' computational methods: In a later analysis, approximately 74 million unique TCR beta chains were counted across the 690 or so repertoires, and approximately 11 million of these chains were shared by at least two donors. To remove PCR and sequencing errors, raw reads were error-corrected and collapsed into unique sequences using a nearest-neighbor algorithm that merged closely related sequences. CDR3 sequences were aligned to IMGT reference sequences to assign V, D and J gene segments. Each retained sequence needed at least a six-nucleotide match to both a V gene segment and a J gene segment. A rearrangement was called productive if the CDR3 had no stop codons and remained in frame with V and J, and every other rearrangement was called non-productive. CDR3 was defined according to IMGT convention as the region running from the second conserved V-encoded cysteine to the conserved J-encoded phenylalanine. The earlier analysis of fewer than 700 of the donors excluded sequences that lacked an unambiguous match to a single V gene segment. In an earlier analysis of 587 of the donors, a V segment was called functional when productive rearrangements were above 56.7%, and segregating when the standard deviation between donors exceeded 5%. A statistical classification framework was built to diagnose cytomegalovirus status from the catalog of TCR beta chain sequences. A later analysis assigned V and J genes by comparing TCR nucleotide sequences with IMGT/GENE-DB human TR gene sequences. The TCRdist pipeline was used in a later analysis to assign CDR3 sequences and most-parsimonious VDJ recombination scenarios. In a later analysis, every TCR beta chain was defined by the combination of its CDR3 amino acid sequence and its V-gene family, and reads without a unique V-gene family were dropped. In a later analysis, 500 to 650 highly shared, low-generation-probability nucleotide sequences were removed to address suspected cross-contamination and a sequencing artifact. For each public chain, a later analysis derived a clonal expansion index from normalized ranks of inferred template counts within each repertoire. In a later analysis, generation probabilities were computed using a VDJ recombination model fitted to out-of-frame rearrangements, and the results were checked against IGoR. In a later analysis, hypergeometric tests were used to score TCR-TCR, TCR-HLA and TCR-CMV co-occurrence, with a repertoire-size bias correction applied to TCR pairs. In a later analysis, false discovery rates were estimated by permuting HLA or CMV assignments 20 times. A later analysis grouped co-occurring TCRs with DBSCAN, adding TCRdist sequence similarity when clustering within HLA-allele-positive subsets. For co-occurrence clustering, repertoires with fewer than 30,000 or more than 120,000 public chains were excluded, along with several repertoires with anomalous nucleotide sharing. TCRdb took over this immuneACCESS table, retaining in-frame rearrangements with V and J assigned. Such tables are incomplete; in checked studies, under half of the missing clones stem from an unresolved V gene, and the remainder is unexplained. D and trimming were read from the DNA, whereas the V and J calls and clone size are those reported in that table. Present in this sample are about 61,000 clones, 70% to 90% of which were seen just once. The top ten clones comprise approximately 1.4% of the sample.

Sample: PBMCs. This receptor was taken from a man between 25 and 39 years old in good health and CMV-seropositive. The V and J genes are TRBV6-1 and TRBJ2-3; a weak D assignment points to TRBD1 (5 bases agree). The CDR3 reads CASSDRTTRDTQYF. The sequence in DNA is TGTGCCAGCAGTGACCGGACAACCCGAGATACGCAGTATTTT.